The present T cell receptor beta chain was sequenced within a study of blood T cell repertoires in COVID-19. TCRdb keeps only in-frame clones here, not all; method: immunoSEQ multiplex PCR. This sample has a few hundred thousand clones, with 75% to 90% found just once. This TCR came from a woman in her forties who had recovered from COVID-19. The sample comprised peripheral blood.

CDR3 sequence: CASSLIGASTDTQYF. The CDR3 nucleotides read TGCGCCAGCAGCTTAATAGGGGCTAGCACAGATACGCAGTATTTT. The chain joins TRBV5-1 to TRBJ2-3, with D possibly TRBD1 on 5 matching bases. V lost 2 bases, J lost 0 bases, and 10 bases lay in between. CDR1 and CDR2 (germline): SGHRS, YFSETQ. CDR3 length equals 15 residues.